Below are 16 T cell receptor beta chains sequenced from a single sample in a study of blood T cell repertoires in COVID-19. This table comes from immunoSEQ multiplex PCR, and its TCRdb copy is limited to in-frame clones, with some not included. The sample shows approximately 190,000 clones, roughly 80% of them seen only once. Sequences were obtained from peripheral blood. The receptors shown here come from a man between 25 and 39 years old with active or convalescent COVID-19.

This chain connects TRBV4-3 to TRBJ1-2; 7 nucleotides agree with TRBD1. Germline CDR1 and CDR2: LGHNA and YSLEER. The junction had 3 bases not matched to a gene; V was cut back by 0 bases and J by 2 bases. This CDR3 region has 15 residues. DNA for the CDR3: TGCGCCAGCAGCCAAGAGGAGGGGGCCAACTATGGCTACACCTTC. This translates into CASSQEEGANYGYTF.

V is TRBV4-1 and J is TRBJ2-2; D may be TRBD1 (6 bases). The CDR3 sequence is 18 residues long. The germline CDR1 and CDR2 sequences are MGHRA and YSYEKL. V lost 3 bases and J 3 bases, leaving 20 bases between the germline ends. The CDR3 bases are TGCGCCAGCAGCCATCTACTCGACCGCAGGGGAGACACCGGGGAGCTGTTTTTT. Protein sequence: CASSHLLDRRGDTGELFF.

The genes are TRBV15 and TRBJ2-1; 8 bases agree with TRBD2. V lost 0 bases and J lost 7; bases outside the gene matches: 8. Germline V gene lookup returns CDR1 LNHNV and CDR2 YYDKDF (reference sequence). The CDR3 is 16 residues long. In DNA form, the CDR3 reads TGTGCCACCAGCAGAGATCCAACGGGGGGGAAGAATGAGCAGTTCTTC. This codes for CATSRDPTGGKNEQFF.

The chain carries TRBV19 and TRBJ1-1; D is possibly TRBD1 (5 bases). Germline V gene sequence: CDR1 LNHDA, CDR2 SQIVND (reference sequence). The CDR3 is 18 residues long. With 4 bases removed from V and 0 bases from J, the gap between germline ends came to 21 bases. CDR3 sequence: CASSKTTAQRGMNTEAFF. In DNA form, the CDR3 reads TGTGCCAGTAGTAAAACAACGGCCCAACGGGGGATGAACACTGAAGCTTTCTTT.

This clone has a handful of counts. The chain uses TRBV4-2 and TRBJ2-1; 8 bases are shared with TRBD2. CDR1 is LGHNA, CDR2 YNFKEQ, per germline. Trimming at V came to 0 bases and at J to 8 bases, leaving 6 bases not matched to a gene. The CDR3 runs 15 residues. The CDR3 DNA sequence: TGTGCCAGCAGCCAAGAGAGGCTAGCGGGCGATGAGCAGTTCTTC. Encoded protein: CASSQERLAGDEQFF.

Concerning this clone itself: At one of its ends the junction is not consistent with the germline gene, which may arise from a read error. V is TRBV6-2 or TRBV6-3 and J is TRBJ2-2, with D hard to call. The CDR3 has 12 residues. Germline CDR1 MNHEY, CDR2 SVGEGT. This CDR3 reads CASSHSSGELFF. CDR3 nucleotides: TGTGCCAGCAGTCACTCCTCCGGGGAGCTGTTTTTT.

The chain employs TRBV19 and TRBJ2-1; 7 positions match TRBD1. The CDR3 loop spans 16 amino acids. Trimming took 8 bases from V and 2 from J; bases not matched to a gene: 12. Germline loops: CDR1 LNHDA, CDR2 SQIVND (reference sequence). The CDR3 region is CASSSTGTVPYNEQFF. CDR3 in DNA: TGTGCCAGTTCAAGTACCGGGACAGTTCCCTACAATGAGCAGTTCTTC.

The CDR3 DNA is TGTGCCACCAGTGACCAGCGGGGGGACAATGAGCAGTTCTTC. Its translation is CATSDQRGDNEQFF. The chain recombines TRBV24-1 with TRBJ2-1, with 9 bases identical to TRBD2. Germline trimming cut 4 bases from V and 5 bases from J; bases unmatched to any gene: 2. Germline assignment: CDR1 KGHDR and CDR2 SFDVKD. CDR3 length equals 14 residues.

The gene calls are TRBV7-9 and TRBJ2-2; 7 bases map to TRBD2. Looked up from germline, CDR1 is SEHNR and CDR2 is FQNEAQ (reference sequence). The CDR3 spans 16 residues. V was pared by 5 bases and J by 7 bases, with 13 bases of the junction left unmatched. CDR3 protein: CASSSLAGLGGGELFF. The CDR3 DNA sequence: TGTGCCAGCAGCAGTTTGGCCGGACTAGGAGGCGGGGAGCTGTTTTTT.

The chain is built from TRBV5-4 and TRBJ1-6, with a possible D match to TRBD1 (6 bases). Germline V lookup: CDR1 SGHNT, CDR2 YYREEE (reference sequence). Trimming pared 0 bases from V and 10 bases from J, leaving 17 bases between. This CDR3 region has 16 residues. The CDR3 DNA reads TGTGCCAGCAGCTTGGCCTCGGGGGGGGCGGGATCACCCCTCCACTTT. It yields the protein CASSLASGGAGSPLHF. Together with reference TRBV5-4 and TRBJ1-6, the CDR3 gives the full variable domain: ETGVTQSPTHLIKTRGQQVTLRCSSQSGHNTVSWYQQALGQGPQFIFQYYREEENGRGNFPPRFSGLQFPNYSSELNVNALELDDSALYLCASSLASGGAGSPLHFGNGTRLTVT.

The gene calls are TRBV4-1 and TRBJ2-7; 9 nucleotides line up with TRBD2. This CDR3 has 17 residues. The germline gives CDR1 MGHRA, CDR2 YSYEKL. Germline trimming cut 1 base from V and 0 bases from J; bases unmatched to any gene: 7. Written as DNA, the CDR3 is TGCGCCAGCAGCCAAGTCGCGGGAGGGGGGGCCTCCTACGAGCAGTACTTC. Translating it yields CASSQVAGGGASYEQYF.

V is TRBV10-3 and J is TRBJ2-7, with D perhaps TRBD2 (5 bases). Germline CDR1 is ENHRY and CDR2 is SYGVKD. The CDR3 extends over 15 amino acids. V shed 4 bases and J shed 0 bases, with 13 bases lying between them. The CDR3: CAISGAGVRSYEQYV. CDR3 sequence (DNA): TGTGCCATCAGTGGGGCCGGGGTGCGCTCCTACGAGCAGTACGTC.

The chain uses TRBV12-3 or TRBV12-4 and TRBJ1-2; TRBD1 matches 12 bases. V dropped 7 bases and J dropped 6; count of bases not matched to a gene: 3. This CDR3 has 13 residues. For the CDR3, the DNA is TGTGCCAGCAAAGGGACAGGGGGCGATGGCTACACCTTC. It yields the protein CASKGTGGDGYTF.

This clone was detected a few times. The chain is built from TRBV7-9 and TRBJ1-4; D gene ambiguous. The CDR3 spans 17 residues. V lost 5 bases and J lost 0, with 16 bases in between. The germline CDR1 and CDR2 sequences are SEHNR and FQNEAQ (reference sequence). The DNA of the CDR3 is TGTGCCAGCAGCCGTATGTCGAGTGAGGCAACTAATGAAAAACTGTTTTTT. This encodes CASSRMSSEATNEKLFF.

J is TRBJ2-5 and V is TRBV11-3; 8 positions match TRBD1. J was trimmed by 4 bases and V by 5 bases; bases with no gene match: 3. Germline CDR1 SGHNT, CDR2 YENEEA. The CDR3 totals 13 residues. The chain's CDR3 is CASSIQGVETQYF. CDR3 bases: TGTGCCAGCAGCATACAGGGGGTAGAGACCCAGTACTTC.

The V and J genes are TRBV10-1 and TRBJ1-2; no clear D. The germline V gene has CDR1 WNHNN and CDR2 SYGVQD (reference sequence). Trimming stripped 3 bases from V and 0 bases from J, with 5 bases between. This CDR3 region has 13 residues. The CDR3 is CASSDRTNYGYTF. Here the CDR3 DNA reads TGCGCCAGCAGTGACAGAACTAACTATGGCTACACCTTC.